Listed here are 31 T cell receptor beta chains from one sample, sequenced in a study of T cell responses to AZD1222 COVID-19 vaccine. Measured with immunoSEQ multiplex PCR; TCRdb has only the in-frame clones, and not every one. The data show approximately 120,000 clones, around 90% seen once. Sequencing was performed on peripheral blood, taken on day 0 of AZD1222 vaccination. Source of these receptors: an adult in good health.

This chain joins TRBV7-3 and TRBJ2-3; TRBD2 agrees at 10 bases. The CDR3 sequence is 16 residues long. The germline CDR1 and CDR2 sequences are SGHTA and FQGTGA. Trimming at V came to 5 bases and at J to 0 bases, leaving 5 bases not matched to a gene. This CDR3 is CASSSPSGGSTDTQYF. DNA for the CDR3: TGTGCCAGCAGCAGCCCTAGCGGGGGCAGCACAGATACGCAGTATTTT. Variable domain in full (rest from reference TRBV7-3 and TRBJ2-3): GAGVSQTPSNKVTEKGKYVELRCDPISGHTALYWYRQSLGQGPEFLIYFQGTGAADDSGLPNDRFFAVRPEGSVSTLKIQRTERGDSAVYLCASSSPSGGSTDTQYFGPGTRLTVL.

V gene TRBV12-3 or TRBV12-4 combines with J gene TRBJ2-2; D unclear. The CDR3 has 13 residues. Trimming cost V 3 bases and J 4 bases, with 6 bases left between them. CDR3 in DNA: TGTGCCAGCAGTTTTAGGAGCACCGGGGAGCTGTTTTTT. The encoded protein is CASSFRSTGELFF.

The chain joins TRBV7-9 to TRBJ1-1; no firm D call. The CDR3 length is 14 residues. CDR1 and CDR2 from the germline V gene are SEHNR and FQNEAQ (reference sequence). V lost 5 bases and J 5 bases, leaving 15 bases between the germline ends. CDR3 in amino acids: CASSKDIHGTEAFF. In DNA form, the CDR3 reads TGTGCCAGCAGCAAAGACATCCACGGTACTGAAGCTTTCTTT.

The chain combines TRBV28 with TRBJ1-4; no clear D gene. The V end lost 10 bases, the J end lost 4 bases, and 13 bases lay between the germline ends. The germline gives CDR1 MDHEN, CDR2 SYDVKM. The CDR3 spans 13 residues. In DNA form, the CDR3 reads TGTGCCACCTGGGCGGGGATTAATGAAAAACTGTTTTTT. It specifies CATWAGINEKLFF.

This clone was seen once. The J gene is TRBJ2-5, the V gene TRBV6-2 or TRBV6-3; 14 bases agree with TRBD2. Germline V gives CDR1 MNHEY, CDR2 SVGEGT. The CDR3 consists of 16 residues. The junction had 7 bases not matched to a gene; V was cut back by 5 bases and J by 5 bases. CDR3 DNA: TGTGCCAGCAGTCGAGGGACTAGCGGGAGAACCGAGACCCAGTACTTC. Its translation is CASSRGTSGRTETQYF.

The chain is built from TRBV28 and TRBJ2-3, with 8 bases that match TRBD1. The CDR3 consists of 15 residues. V lost 5 bases, J lost 5 bases, and 9 bases stayed unmatched. CDR1 and CDR2 (germline): MDHEN, SYDVKM. CDR3 region: CASSPPDRVKDTQYF. CDR3 nucleotide sequence: TGTGCCAGCAGTCCCCCGGACAGGGTGAAAGATACGCAGTATTTT. The variable domain in full, with the rest retrieved from reference TRBV28 and TRBJ2-3, is DVKVTQSSRYLVKRTGEKVFLECVQDMDHENMFWYRQDPGLGLRLIYFSYDVKMKEKGDIPEGYSVSREKKERFSLILESASTNQTSMYLCASSPPDRVKDTQYFGPGTRLTVL.

V usage is TRBV9 and J usage is TRBJ1-4, with no clear D. This CDR3 region has 14 residues. V gave up 4 bases and J gave up 6 bases, with 13 bases separating them. The V gene's germline CDR1 is SGDLS and CDR2 YYNGEE. The CDR3 loop is CASSRRADDEKLFF. The CDR3 coding sequence is TGTGCCAGCAGCCGGAGGGCAGATGATGAAAAACTGTTTTTT.

This chain uses TRBV6-5 with TRBJ2-3; D perhaps matches TRBD2 (6 bases). The CDR3 is made up of 15 amino acids. CDR1 is MNHEY and CDR2 is SVGAGI in the germline V gene. V was pared by 2 bases and J by 2 bases, with 11 bases between. CDR3 amino acids: CASSYGGLYTDTQYF. In nucleotides, the CDR3 is TGTGCCAGCAGTTACGGAGGACTATACACAGATACGCAGTATTTT.

The V gene is TRBV5-6, the J gene TRBJ2-5; D is undetermined. This CDR3 has 13 residues. The V and J ends lost 1 base and 5 bases respectively, with 9 bases between them. Germline-derived CDR1 and CDR2 are SGHDT and YYEEEE. The CDR3: CASSLQDRETQYF. CDR3 DNA: TGTGCCAGCAGCTTGCAGGATAGGGAGACCCAGTACTTC.

The genes are TRBV12-3 or TRBV12-4 and TRBJ1-1, with TRBD1 as a possible D gene (5 bases). V dropped 5 bases and J dropped 1 base, with 8 bases sitting between them. The CDR3 extends over 13 amino acids. CDR3: CASSQGRNTEAFF. The CDR3 DNA is TGTGCCAGCAGTCAGGGACGGAACACTGAAGCTTTCTTT.

The V and J genes are TRBV5-1 and TRBJ2-7; D remains ambiguous. This CDR3 region has 14 residues. V lost 7 bases and J lost 0, with 14 bases in between. From germline, CDR1 is SGHRS and CDR2 YFSETQ. CDR3 protein: CASAQALSSYEQYF. The CDR3, as DNA: TGCGCCAGCGCCCAAGCTTTAAGCTCCTACGAGCAGTACTTC.

The V call is TRBV25-1, the J call TRBJ2-5, with 9 bases aligning to TRBD2. The CDR3 extends over 17 amino acids. The germline CDR1 and CDR2 sequences are MGHDK and SYGVNS. The J segment lost 5 bases and the V segment lost 3 bases, leaving 13 bases of the junction unmatched. CDR3 residues: CASSDRPTIAGVETQYF. The DNA of the CDR3 is TGTGCCAGCAGTGACCGGCCGACCATAGCGGGGGTGGAGACCCAGTACTTC.

The genes are TRBV11-3 and TRBJ2-3; D is uncertain. V lost 3 bases and J 2 bases, leaving 3 bases between the germline ends. The CDR3 totals 12 residues. CDR1 is SGHNT, CDR2 YENEEA, per germline. CDR3 sequence: CASSLATDTQYF. The CDR3 DNA is TGTGCCAGCAGCTTGGCCACAGATACGCAGTATTTT.

The rearrangement links TRBV5-1 to TRBJ2-7, with 9 nucleotides matching TRBD1. The ends lost 1 base at V and 3 bases at J; junction bases unmatched: 8. The CDR3 is made up of 16 amino acids. The germline gives CDR1 SGHRS, CDR2 YFSETQ. CDR3 in amino acids: CASSLLGQGIVYEQYF. For the CDR3, the DNA is TGCGCCAGCAGCTTGCTCGGACAGGGGATTGTCTACGAGCAGTACTTC.

The chain couples TRBV9 to TRBJ2-7; D unclear. The germline CDR1 and CDR2 sequences are SGDLS and YYNGEE. The V end lost 0 bases, the J end lost 0 bases, and 7 bases lay between the germline ends. This CDR3 is built from 14 residues. The CDR3 here is CASSVGSTSYEQYF. In DNA form, the CDR3 reads TGTGCCAGCAGCGTAGGGTCCACCTCCTACGAGCAGTACTTC.

The V call is TRBV28, the J call TRBJ2-1, with a weak D call TRBD1 (6 bases). V gave up 4 bases and J gave up 6 bases, with 16 bases separating them. This CDR3 is built from 15 residues. Germline-derived CDR1 and CDR2 are MDHEN and SYDVKM. CDR3 sequence reads: CASSSQGPYSNEQFF. The CDR3 region has the DNA TGTGCCAGCAGTTCCCAGGGGCCATACTCCAATGAGCAGTTCTTC.

The chain is built from TRBV19 and TRBJ2-7; D is perhaps TRBD2 (6 bases). From germline, CDR1 is LNHDA and CDR2 SQIVND (reference sequence). This CDR3 has 15 amino acids. Trimming stripped 5 bases from V and 3 bases from J, with 17 bases between. In nucleotides, the CDR3 is TGTGCCAGTAGTCCTCATCGGGACTCCTACTACGAGCAGTACTTC. Translating it yields CASSPHRDSYYEQYF.

The CDR3, as DNA: TGTGCCAGCAGTCCAGCCCTGGCCGGGACCGGGGAGCTGTTTTTT. Residues: CASSPALAGTGELFF. The chain has TRBV28 and TRBJ2-2; D gene unclear. CDR3 length equals 15 residues. Trimming pared 5 bases from V and 5 bases from J, leaving 15 bases between. Germline CDR1 MDHEN, CDR2 SYDVKM.

V is TRBV6-5 and J is TRBJ1-6; 7 bases are a match to TRBD1. V gave up 6 bases and J gave up 9 bases; unmatched junction bases: 11. The CDR3 spans 15 residues. Germline values: CDR1 MNHEY, CDR2 SVGAGI. DNA of the CDR3: TGTGCCAGCAGCGCTCGACAGGGAGCAGTTTCACCCCTCCACTTT. It yields the protein CASSARQGAVSPLHF.

The V and J genes are TRBV2 and TRBJ2-3; TRBD1 might be the D (6 bases). CDR1 and CDR2 (germline): SNHLY, FYNNEI. The CDR3 is 12 residues long. Trimming took off 6 bases at V and 4 bases at J, with 8 bases between the two ends. The CDR3 sequence is CASRRQADTQYF. DNA of the CDR3: TGTGCCAGCAGAAGACAGGCAGATACGCAGTATTTT.

The gene calls are TRBV13 and TRBJ2-7; D is uncertain. Germline CDR1 and CDR2: PRHDT and FYEKMQ (reference sequence). The CDR3 runs to 12 residues. V dropped 3 bases and J dropped 2 bases, with 5 bases sitting between them. The CDR3 loop reads CASSFRTYEQYF. CDR3 nucleotides: TGTGCCAGCAGCTTTAGGACCTACGAGCAGTACTTC. Full variable domain (rest looked up from reference TRBV13 and TRBJ2-7): AAGVIQSPRHLIKEKRETATLKCYPIPRHDTVYWYQQGPGQDPQFLISFYEKMQSDKGSIPDRFSAQQFSDYHSELNMSSLELGDSALYFCASSFRTYEQYFGPGTRLTVT.

The rearrangement links TRBV3-1 (or the pseudogene TRBV3-2) to TRBJ2-3, with 11 bases fitting TRBD2. V dropped 5 bases and J dropped 1; count of bases not matched to a gene: 5. The CDR3 length is 16 residues. Germline assignment: CDR1 LGHDT and CDR2 YNNKEL (reference sequence). CDR3 bases: TGTGCCAGCAGCGCCCTGACTAGCGGGGGCACAGATACGCAGTATTTT. Its translation: CASSALTSGGTDTQYF.

The chain has TRBV19 and TRBJ2-1, with D perhaps given as TRBD1 or TRBD2 (5 bases each). Germline CDR1 is LNHDA and CDR2 is SQIVND (reference sequence). Trimming shortened V by 3 bases and J by 4 bases, and 10 bases separated the two germline ends. The CDR3 loop spans 14 amino acids. CDR3 nucleotides: TGTGCCAGTAGTATGGACACGGGGTACAATGAGCAGTTCTTC. Residues: CASSMDTGYNEQFF.

This sequence joins TRBV5-4 and TRBJ2-1, with D perhaps matching TRBD2 (6 bases). The germline CDR1 and CDR2 sequences are SGHNT and YYREEE (reference sequence). This CDR3 has 15 amino acids. V was pared by 4 bases and J by 11 bases, with 22 bases between. CDR3 loop: CASSESRGIYSKQFF. CDR3 sequence (DNA): TGTGCCAGCAGCGAAAGTCGGGGGATTTACAGCAAGCAGTTCTTC.

The chain uses TRBV2 and TRBJ2-5; maybe TRBD2 (6 bases). The CDR3 has 12 residues. Per the germline V gene, CDR1 is SNHLY and CDR2 is FYNNEI. With 4 bases removed from V and 7 bases from J, the gap between germline ends came to 10 bases. Here the CDR3 DNA reads TGTGCCAGCAGTGTCTACGGGGGGACCCAGTACTTC. It translates to CASSVYGGTQYF.

The chain joins TRBV18 to TRBJ2-1; perhaps TRBD1 as D (6 bases). The CDR3 runs to 14 residues. Germline-derived CDR1 and CDR2 are KGHSH and LQKENI. The V and J ends lost 0 bases and 4 bases respectively, with 7 bases between them. The CDR3, as DNA: TGTGCCAGCTCACCACCGGACAGATACAATGAGCAGTTCTTC. Its translation is CASSPPDRYNEQFF.

The rearrangement links TRBV10-3 to TRBJ2-7; D remains unclear. The CDR3 has 12 residues. Trimming stripped 5 bases from V and 4 bases from J, with 9 bases between. Germline assignment: CDR1 ENHRY and CDR2 SYGVKD. CDR3 sequence reads: CAISPRSYEQYF. CDR3 bases: TGTGCCATCAGTCCTAGGTCGTACGAGCAGTACTTC.

This clone was seen just once. J is TRBJ2-7 and V is TRBV15; possible D gene TRBD1, 5 bases. The CDR3 is made up of 14 amino acids. CDR1 and CDR2 from the germline V gene are LNHNV and YYDKDF (reference sequence). V lost 0 bases, J lost 5 bases, and 11 bases lay in between. The CDR3 DNA is TGTGCCACCAGCAGAGAACCAGGGTCGGACGAGCAGTACTTC. Translated, it gives CATSREPGSDEQYF.

The chain carries TRBV4-1 and TRBJ1-5; no firm D call. This CDR3 has 14 amino acids. V lost 0 bases and J lost 4, with 7 bases in between. Germline V gene data show CDR1 as MGHRA and CDR2 as YSYEKL. The CDR3 loop reads CASSQEWLNQPQHF. Here the CDR3 DNA reads TGCGCCAGCAGCCAAGAATGGCTGAATCAGCCCCAGCATTTT.

The chain is built from TRBV4-2 and TRBJ1-4; D is unresolved. CDR1 is LGHNA and CDR2 is YNFKEQ in the germline V gene. The CDR3 is made up of 15 amino acids. V was cut by 5 bases and J by 0 bases, with 10 bases left in between. CDR3 region: CASSFRPTTNEKLFF. The CDR3 coding sequence is TGTGCCAGCAGCTTCCGACCCACAACTAATGAAAAACTGTTTTTT.

The chain recombines TRBV28 with TRBJ1-5; D might be TRBD1 (6 bases). Germline values: CDR1 MDHEN, CDR2 SYDVKM. Trimming removed 5 bases at V and 0 bases at J, with 11 bases between. This CDR3 region has 15 residues. The chain's CDR3 is CASSIQGSSNQPQHF. The CDR3, as DNA: TGTGCCAGCAGTATACAGGGATCTAGCAATCAGCCCCAGCATTTT.